The next 16 T cell receptor beta chains were all read from a single sample in a study of untreated major depressive disorder. Assay: immunoSEQ multiplex PCR; the TCRdb copy retains only in-frame clones and omits some. The sample lists 21,000 or so clones, around 87% occurring once. The sample consisted of CD4+ T cells from PBMCs. These receptors were collected from a woman aged 30 to 39 in good health.

V and J are TRBV5-1 and TRBJ2-2; D gene unclear. Germline CDR1 and CDR2: SGHRS and YFSETQ. This CDR3 has 13 residues. The V end was cut by 3 bases, the J end by 2 bases, with 5 bases between. CDR3 region: CASSSSNTGELFF. DNA for the CDR3: TGCGCCAGCAGCTCCAGCAACACCGGGGAGCTGTTTTTT.

This chain links TRBV7-2 with TRBJ2-7; the match to TRBD2 covers 7 bases. The CDR3 covers 15 residues. The trim removed 3 bases at V and 0 bases at J, leaving 5 bases unmatched. Germline V gene data show CDR1 as SGHTA and CDR2 as FQGNSA. As DNA, the CDR3 is TGTGCCAGCAGCTTCTCGAGCGGGAACTCCTACGAGCAGTACTTC. This gives the protein CASSFSSGNSYEQYF.

This chain connects TRBV6-5 to TRBJ2-1; 7 bases line up with TRBD1. Trimming cost V 6 bases and J 2 bases; bases outside gene matches: 4. Germline V gives CDR1 MNHEY, CDR2 SVGAGI. CDR3 length: 14 residues. In DNA, the CDR3 is TGTGCCAGCAGGAGACAGGGACCCTACAATGAGCAGTTCTTC. This encodes CASRRQGPYNEQFF.

CDR3 sequence: CASSLRESGELFF. The CDR3 DNA follows: TGTGCCAGCAGCTTAAGGGAGTCTGGGGAGCTGTTTTTT. This chain links TRBV7-3 with TRBJ2-2, with D perhaps matching TRBD2 (5 bases). V lost 1 base to trimming and J lost 8 bases, with 8 bases between them. Germline V gives CDR1 SGHTA, CDR2 FQGTGA. This CDR3 region has 13 residues.

In the case of this clone: A read error may account for a junction end that differs from germline. The CDR3 protein is CASSQVECSDQPQHF. CDR3 coding DNA: TGTGCCAGCAGCCAAGTAGAATGTAGCGATCAGCCCCAGCATTTT. V and J are TRBV14 and TRBJ1-5; D unresolved. CDR1 and CDR2 from the germline V gene are SGHDN and FVKESK. This CDR3 region has 15 residues.

The rearrangement joins TRBV30 to TRBJ1-2, with D tentatively TRBD1 (5 bases). V was pared by 3 bases and J by 4 bases, with 21 bases between. Germline V CDR1 and CDR2: GTSNPN, SVGIG (reference sequence). The CDR3 runs 16 residues. Here the CDR3 DNA reads TGTGCCTGGAGGCCCCCCCCAGGGAAGGTCTTCTATGGCTACACCTTC. The encoded protein is CAWRPPPGKVFYGYTF. The whole variable domain, remainder taken from reference TRBV30 and TRBJ1-2, is SQTIHQWPATLVQPVGSPLSLECTVEGTSNPNLYWYRQAAGRGLQLLFYSVGIGQISSEVPQNLSASRPQDRQFILSSKKLLLSDSGFYLCAWRPPPGKVFYGYTFGSGTRLTVV.

The chain has TRBV6-4 and TRBJ1-2; D not resolved. CDR1 is MRHNA, CDR2 SNTAGT, per germline. Trimming left V 1 base short and J 6 bases short, with 12 bases between. This CDR3 has 14 amino acids. The CDR3 bases are TGTGCCAGCAGTGACTTTGGGAAGAAAGATGGCTACACCTTC. This sequence encodes CASSDFGKKDGYTF.

The V and J genes are TRBV23-1 and TRBJ2-7, with D hard to call. TRBV23-1 is an ORF, with its function uncertain. Trimming removed 4 bases from V and 3 bases from J, with 25 bases in between. CDR3 length: 18 residues. The CDR3 reads CASSLSSTSFPPGYEQYF. For the CDR3, the DNA is TGCGCCAGCAGTCTCAGCAGTACCTCCTTTCCCCCGGGCTACGAGCAGTACTTC.

This clone was picked up one time. The chain couples TRBV6-5 to TRBJ1-1; unclear D gene. CDR1 MNHEY and CDR2 SVGAGI come from the germline V gene. V was trimmed by 3 bases and J by 1 base, leaving 6 bases between them. The CDR3 consists of 13 residues. CDR3 residues: CASSYSENTEAFF. CDR3 nucleotide sequence: TGTGCCAGCAGTTATTCCGAGAACACTGAAGCTTTCTTT.

The CDR3 sequence: CASSSGLGVTGELFF. Here the CDR3 DNA reads TGCGCCAGCAGCTCTGGACTAGGGGTCACCGGGGAGCTGTTTTTT. The chain recombines TRBV5-1 with TRBJ2-2; 7 bases are shared with TRBD2. J gave up 4 bases and V 3 bases, and 6 bases lay outside the gene matches. This CDR3 spans 15 amino acids. Per germline, CDR1 SGHRS and CDR2 YFSETQ.

This clone was seen only once. The chain recombines TRBV2 with TRBJ1-2, with 9 positions matching TRBD1. CDR3 length: 15 amino acids. J lost 3 bases, V lost 5 bases, and 7 bases had no gene match. Per germline, CDR1 SNHLY and CDR2 FYNNEI. CDR3 in DNA: TGTGCCAGCAGTTACCGACAGGGGGGGGACTATGGCTACACCTTC. This encodes CASSYRQGGDYGYTF.

This rearrangement joins TRBV30 to TRBJ2-3, with D possibly being TRBD1 (6 bases). From germline, CDR1 is GTSNPN and CDR2 SVGIG (reference sequence). V was shortened by 0 bases and J by 0 bases, with 19 bases between the two germline ends. CDR3 length: 18 residues. The CDR3 DNA is TGTGCCTGGAGTGTACTATCGCTGGACAGTTGGAGCACAGATACGCAGTATTTT. Its translation: CAWSVLSLDSWSTDTQYF.

CDR3 region: CASSHRDRSTYEQYF. CDR3 nucleotide sequence: TGTGCCAGCAGCCACCGGGACAGGAGTACCTACGAGCAGTACTTC. This chain connects TRBV5-6 to TRBJ2-7; 8 bases agree with TRBD1. CDR1 and CDR2 from the germline V gene are SGHDT and YYEEEE. The CDR3 runs to 15 residues. J gave up 2 bases and V 4 bases, and 8 bases lay outside the gene matches.

J is TRBJ2-7 and V is TRBV7-3; the D is unclear. V dropped 2 bases and J dropped 7 bases, with 12 bases sitting between them. Germline CDR1 and CDR2: SGHTA and FQGTGA. The CDR3 is made up of 13 amino acids. Written as DNA, the CDR3 is TGTGCCAGCAGCTTATATCATCTGGGGGAGCAGTACTTC. This gives the protein CASSLYHLGEQYF.

J is TRBJ2-7 and V is TRBV28; 7 nucleotides agree with TRBD1. The CDR3 sequence is 15 residues long. Per germline, CDR1 MDHEN and CDR2 SYDVKM. The trim removed 6 bases at V and 2 bases at J, leaving 10 bases unmatched. For the CDR3, the DNA is TGTGCCAGCAGGCGAAACAGGGGCCCCCCCTACGAGCAGTACTTC. This encodes CASRRNRGPPYEQYF.

V gene TRBV5-6 combines with J gene TRBJ1-1, with 7 bases matching TRBD1. This CDR3 contains 15 residues. The J segment lost 3 bases and the V segment lost 0 bases, leaving 5 bases of the junction unmatched. The germline gives CDR1 SGHDT, CDR2 YYEEEE. In nucleotides, the CDR3 is TGTGCCAGCAGCTTGGGGGGACAGCTGTACACTGAAGCTTTCTTT. This encodes CASSLGGQLYTEAFF. The variable domain in full, with the rest retrieved from reference TRBV5-6 and TRBJ1-1, is DAGVTQSPTHLIKTRGQQVTLRCSPKSGHDTVSWYQQALGQGPQFIFQYYEEEERQRGNFPDRFSGHQFPNYSSELNVNALLLGDSALYLCASSLGGQLYTEAFFGQGTRLTVV.